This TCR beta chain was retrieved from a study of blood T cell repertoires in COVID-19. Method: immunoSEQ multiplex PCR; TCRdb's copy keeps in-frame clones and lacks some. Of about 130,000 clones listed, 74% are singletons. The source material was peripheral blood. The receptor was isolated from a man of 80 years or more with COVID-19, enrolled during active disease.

The CDR3 region has the DNA TGTGCCAGCAGTAACCCCCGACAGGGGGTAGTATCACCCCTCCACTTT. Protein product: CASSNPRQGVVSPLHF. The chain has TRBV28 and TRBJ1-6; 9 bases match TRBD1. V shed 5 bases, J shed 10 bases, and the junction held 12 bases outside the gene matches. The CDR3 has 16 amino acids. CDR1 MDHEN and CDR2 SYDVKM come from the germline V gene. The whole variable domain, filled in from reference TRBV28 and TRBJ1-6, reads DVKVTQSSRYLVKRTGEKVFLECVQDMDHENMFWYRQDPGLGLRLIYFSYDVKMKEKGDIPEGYSVSREKKERFSLILESASTNQTSMYLCASSNPRQGVVSPLHFGNGTRLTVT.